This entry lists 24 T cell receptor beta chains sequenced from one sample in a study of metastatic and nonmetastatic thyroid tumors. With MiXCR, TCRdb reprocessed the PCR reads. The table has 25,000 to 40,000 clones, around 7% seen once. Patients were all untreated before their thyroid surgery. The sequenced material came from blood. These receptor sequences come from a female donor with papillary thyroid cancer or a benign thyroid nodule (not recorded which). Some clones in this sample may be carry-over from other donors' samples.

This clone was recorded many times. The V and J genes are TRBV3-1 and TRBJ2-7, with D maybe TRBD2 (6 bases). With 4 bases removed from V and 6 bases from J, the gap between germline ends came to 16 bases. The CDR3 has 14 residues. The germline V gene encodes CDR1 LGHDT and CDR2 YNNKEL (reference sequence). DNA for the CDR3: TGTGCCAGCAGCCCCGGTTTGGGACTCGGCGAGCAGTACTTC. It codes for CASSPGLGLGEQYF.

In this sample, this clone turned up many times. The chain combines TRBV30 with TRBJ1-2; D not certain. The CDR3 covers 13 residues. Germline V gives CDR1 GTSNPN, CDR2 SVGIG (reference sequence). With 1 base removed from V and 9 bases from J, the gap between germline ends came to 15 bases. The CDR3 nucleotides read TGTGCCTGGAGTGAGCGGCAGGCTTACAGCTACACCTTC. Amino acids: CAWSERQAYSYTF.

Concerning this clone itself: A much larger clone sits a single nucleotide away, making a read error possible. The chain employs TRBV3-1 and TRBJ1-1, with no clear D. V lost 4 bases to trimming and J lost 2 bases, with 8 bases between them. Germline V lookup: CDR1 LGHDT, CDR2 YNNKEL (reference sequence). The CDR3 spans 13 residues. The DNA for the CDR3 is TGTGCCAGCAGCCTCTCAAGTAACACTGAAGCTTTCTTT. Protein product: CASSLSSNTEAFF.

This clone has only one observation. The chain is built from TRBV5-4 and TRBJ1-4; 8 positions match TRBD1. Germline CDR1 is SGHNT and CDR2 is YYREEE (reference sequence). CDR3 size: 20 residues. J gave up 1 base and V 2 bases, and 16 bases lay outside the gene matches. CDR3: CASSFRVFGTGAQTNEKLFF. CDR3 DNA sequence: TGTGCCAGCAGCTTCCGTGTGTTCGGGACAGGAGCTCAAACTAATGAAAAACTGTTTTTT.

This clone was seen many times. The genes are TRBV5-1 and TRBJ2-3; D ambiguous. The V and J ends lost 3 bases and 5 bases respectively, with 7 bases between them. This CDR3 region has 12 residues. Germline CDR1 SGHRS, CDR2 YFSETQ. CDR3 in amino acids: CASSSREDTQYF. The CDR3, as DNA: TGCGCCAGCAGCTCTCGAGAAGATACGCAGTATTTT.

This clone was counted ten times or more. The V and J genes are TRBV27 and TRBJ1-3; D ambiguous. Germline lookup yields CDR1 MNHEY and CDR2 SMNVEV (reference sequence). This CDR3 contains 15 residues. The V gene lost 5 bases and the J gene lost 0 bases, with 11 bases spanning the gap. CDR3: CASSTTAFSGNTIYF. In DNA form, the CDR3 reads TGTGCCAGCAGTACTACAGCGTTCTCTGGAAACACCATATATTTT.

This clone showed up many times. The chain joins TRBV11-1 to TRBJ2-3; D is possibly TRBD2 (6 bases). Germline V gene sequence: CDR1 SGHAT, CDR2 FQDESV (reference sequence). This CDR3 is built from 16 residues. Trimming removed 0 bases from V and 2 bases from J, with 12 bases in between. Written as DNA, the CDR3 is TGTGCCAGCAGCTTAGCACCCGTGGGACTCACAGATACGCAGTATTTT. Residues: CASSLAPVGLTDTQYF.

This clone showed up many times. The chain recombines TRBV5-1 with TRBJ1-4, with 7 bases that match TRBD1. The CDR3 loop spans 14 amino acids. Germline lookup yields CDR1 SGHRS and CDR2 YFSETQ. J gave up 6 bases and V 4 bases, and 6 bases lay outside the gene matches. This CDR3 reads CASSVWTGHEKLFF. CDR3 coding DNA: TGCGCCAGCAGCGTTTGGACAGGTCATGAAAAACTGTTTTTT.

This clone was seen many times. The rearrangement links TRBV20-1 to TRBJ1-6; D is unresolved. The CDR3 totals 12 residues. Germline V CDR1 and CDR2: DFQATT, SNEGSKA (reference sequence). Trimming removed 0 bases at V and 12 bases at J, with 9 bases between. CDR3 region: CSARDKGQPLHF. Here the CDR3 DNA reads TGCAGTGCTAGAGATAAGGGTCAACCCCTCCACTTT.

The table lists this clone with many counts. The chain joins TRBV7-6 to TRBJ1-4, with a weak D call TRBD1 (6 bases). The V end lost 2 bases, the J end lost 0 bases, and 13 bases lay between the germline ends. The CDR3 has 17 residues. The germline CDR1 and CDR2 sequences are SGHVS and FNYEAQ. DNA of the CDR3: TGTGCCAGCAGCTTATATGGGTCAGGGGCAACTAATGAAAAACTGTTTTTT. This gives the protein CASSLYGSGATNEKLFF.

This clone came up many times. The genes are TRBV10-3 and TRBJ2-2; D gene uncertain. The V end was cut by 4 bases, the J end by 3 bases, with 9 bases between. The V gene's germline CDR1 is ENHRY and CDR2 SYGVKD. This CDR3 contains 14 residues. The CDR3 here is CAISVGVHTGELFF. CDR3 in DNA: TGTGCCATCAGTGTTGGCGTACACACCGGGGAGCTGTTTTTT.

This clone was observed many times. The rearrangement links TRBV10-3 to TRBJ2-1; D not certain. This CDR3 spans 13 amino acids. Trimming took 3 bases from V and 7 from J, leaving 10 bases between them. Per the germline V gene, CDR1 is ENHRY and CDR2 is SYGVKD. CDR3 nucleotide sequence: TGTGCCATCAGTGATCTCGGAAAGAATGAGCAGTTCTTC. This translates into CAISDLGKNEQFF.

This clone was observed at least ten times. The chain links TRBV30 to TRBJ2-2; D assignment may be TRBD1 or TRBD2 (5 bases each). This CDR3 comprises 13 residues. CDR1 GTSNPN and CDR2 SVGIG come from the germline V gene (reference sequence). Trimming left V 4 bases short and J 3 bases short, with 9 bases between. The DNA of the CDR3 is TGTGCCTGGAATGGGGGTCACACCGGGGAGCTGTTTTTT. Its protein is CAWNGGHTGELFF.

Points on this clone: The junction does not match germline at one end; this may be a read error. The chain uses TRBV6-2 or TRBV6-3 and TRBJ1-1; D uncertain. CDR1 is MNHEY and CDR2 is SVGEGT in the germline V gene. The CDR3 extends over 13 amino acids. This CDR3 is CASSSGRSTEAFF. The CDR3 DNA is TGTGCAAGCAGCTCTGGGCGCTCCACTGAAGCTTTCTTT.

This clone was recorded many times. The DNA of the CDR3 is TGTGCCAGCGGAGAGATGAACACTGAAGCTTTCTTT. This sequence encodes CASGEMNTEAFF. V and J are TRBV6-1 and TRBJ1-1; unclear D gene. V lost 8 bases and J lost 0, with 7 bases in between. The CDR3 has 12 residues. Germline V gene lookup returns CDR1 MNHNS and CDR2 SASEGT.

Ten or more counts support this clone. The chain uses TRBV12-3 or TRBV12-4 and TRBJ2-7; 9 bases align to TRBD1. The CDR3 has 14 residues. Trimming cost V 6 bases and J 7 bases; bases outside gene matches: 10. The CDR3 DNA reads TGTGCCAGCAGACCGGGACAGGGCTCTCAGGAGCAGTACTTC. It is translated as CASRPGQGSQEQYF.

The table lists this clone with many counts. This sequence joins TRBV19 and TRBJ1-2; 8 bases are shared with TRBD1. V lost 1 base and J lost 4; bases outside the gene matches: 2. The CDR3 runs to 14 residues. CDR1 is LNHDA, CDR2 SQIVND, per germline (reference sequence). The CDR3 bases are TGTGCCAGTAGTATAGCCGGACAGGGCTATGGCTACACCTTC. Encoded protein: CASSIAGQGYGYTF. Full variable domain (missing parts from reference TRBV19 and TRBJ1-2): DGGITQSPKYLFRKEGQNVTLSCEQNLNHDAMYWYRQDPGQGLRLIYYSQIVNDFQKGDIAEGYSVSREKKESFPLTVTSAQKNPTAFYLCASSIAGQGYGYTFGSGTRLTVV.

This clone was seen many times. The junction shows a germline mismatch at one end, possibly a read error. CDR3 DNA: TGTGCTAGCAGCTTGGGACAGGGCTGGGAGCTGTTTTTT. The encoded protein is CASSLGQGWELFF. The chain joins TRBV7-7 to TRBJ2-2, with 9 bases aligning to TRBD1. Germline V CDR1 and CDR2: SSHAT, FNYEAQ (reference sequence). The CDR3 has 13 residues. The full variable domain, completed using reference TRBV7-7 and TRBJ2-2, is GAGVSQSPRYKVTKRGQDVTLRCDPISSHATLYWYQQALGQGPEFLTYFNYEAQPDKSGLPSDRFSAERPEGSISTLTIQRTEQRDSAMYRCASSLGQGWELFFGEGSRLTVL.

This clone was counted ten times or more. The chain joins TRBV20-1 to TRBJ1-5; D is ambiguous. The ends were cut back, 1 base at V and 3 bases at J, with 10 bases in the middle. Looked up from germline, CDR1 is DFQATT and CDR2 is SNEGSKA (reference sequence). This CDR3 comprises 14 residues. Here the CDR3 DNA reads TGCAGTGCTAGAGCGGTCGGGTTCAATCAGCCCCAGCATTTT. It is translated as CSARAVGFNQPQHF.

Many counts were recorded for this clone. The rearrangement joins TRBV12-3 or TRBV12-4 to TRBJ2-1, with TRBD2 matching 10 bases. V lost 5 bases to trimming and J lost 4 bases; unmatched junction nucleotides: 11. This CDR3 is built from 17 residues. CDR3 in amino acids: CASSTTTSGNMYNEQFF. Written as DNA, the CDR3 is TGTGCCAGCAGTACGACAACTAGCGGGAATATGTACAATGAGCAGTTCTTC.

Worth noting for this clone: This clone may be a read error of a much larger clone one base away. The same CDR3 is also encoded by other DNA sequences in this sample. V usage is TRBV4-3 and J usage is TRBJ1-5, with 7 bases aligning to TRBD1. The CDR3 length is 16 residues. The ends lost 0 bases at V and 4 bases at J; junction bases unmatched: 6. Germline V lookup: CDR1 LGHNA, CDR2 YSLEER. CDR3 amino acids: CASSQETGWGNQPQHF. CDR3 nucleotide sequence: TGCGCCAGCAGCCAAGAGACAGGGTGGGGTAATCAGCCCCAGCATTTT.

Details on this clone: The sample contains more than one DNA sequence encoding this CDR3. The CDR3 loop reads CASSQDAGVRTKNIQYF. CDR3 nucleotides: TGCGCCAGCAGCCAAGATGCAGGGGTCAGAACCAAAAACATTCAGTACTTC. V and J are TRBV4-1 and TRBJ2-4; D may be TRBD1 (6 bases). Trimming took 0 bases from V and 2 from J, leaving 14 bases between them. The V gene's germline CDR1 is MGHRA and CDR2 YSYEKL. The CDR3 loop spans 17 amino acids.

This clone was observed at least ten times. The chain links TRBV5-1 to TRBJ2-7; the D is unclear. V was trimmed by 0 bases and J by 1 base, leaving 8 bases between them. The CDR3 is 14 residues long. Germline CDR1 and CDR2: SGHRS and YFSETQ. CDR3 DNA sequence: TGCGCCAGCAGCTTGGCTGGTTCATCCTACGAGCAGTACTTC. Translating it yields CASSLAGSSYEQYF.

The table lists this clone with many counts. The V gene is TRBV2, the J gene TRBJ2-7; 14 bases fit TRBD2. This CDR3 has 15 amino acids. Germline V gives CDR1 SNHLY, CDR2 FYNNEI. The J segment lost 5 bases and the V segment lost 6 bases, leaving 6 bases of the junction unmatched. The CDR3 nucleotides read TGTGCCAGCAGCGCGCCGGGACTAGCGGGAGACGAGCAGTACTTC. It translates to CASSAPGLAGDEQYF.